This T cell receptor beta chain was identified in a study of blood T cells in healthy people across ages. For this clonotype: The germline gene is not matched at one end of the junction; a read error may be the cause.

CDR3 length equals 14 residues. Germline-derived CDR1 and CDR2 are MNHEY and SMNVEV (reference sequence). Combining a sample-barcoded 5' primer with a J-beta primer mix, a second PCR ran for about 7 to 12 cycles. Each TCR beta cDNA got a 12-nucleotide random molecular identifier. TCRdb redid the calling of the 5' RACE reads with MiXCR, one entry per CDR3 protein. The sample has 1.4 million to 1.5 million distinct CDR3 sequences; around 39% are singletons. The source of this sequence is a woman aged 18-29 years in good health. The chain recombines TRBV27 with TRBJ2-7; D is perhaps TRBD2 (6 bases). The sample comprised blood. In DNA, the CDR3 is TGTGCCAGCAGTCCCCGTACTAGCATCTACGAGCGGTACTTC. Translated, it gives CASSPRTSIYERYF.